The 7 T cell receptor beta chains below all came from one sample that was sequenced in a study of shared clonotypes between healthy human individuals. Sequencing was performed with immunoSEQ multiplex PCR; in TCRdb, only in-frame clones are kept and a portion is missing. The sample shows 2 million to 2.5 million clones, roughly 93% of them seen only once. Sequenced: naive CD4+ T cells from PBMCs. Subset here: CD45RA+ positively selected. Receptors were obtained from a man aged 18 to 30 in good health. Some clones in this sample may be carry-over from other donors' samples.

This rearrangement joins TRBV28 to TRBJ2-1, with 9 nucleotides matching TRBD2. Trimming removed 7 bases from V and 2 bases from J; junction bases left unmatched: 6. This CDR3 has 15 residues. CDR1 is MDHEN and CDR2 is SYDVKM in the germline V gene. In nucleotides, the CDR3 is TGTGCCAGCACCCTGGCGGGAGGGCCCTACAATGAGCAGTTCTTC. Residues: CASTLAGGPYNEQFF. The variable domain in full, with the rest retrieved from reference TRBV28 and TRBJ2-1, is DVKVTQSSRYLVKRTGEKVFLECVQDMDHENMFWYRQDPGLGLRLIYFSYDVKMKEKGDIPEGYSVSREKKERFSLILESASTNQTSMYLCASTLAGGPYNEQFFGPGTRLTVL.

The chain is built from TRBV5-1 and TRBJ2-7; D possibly matches TRBD1 or TRBD2 (5 bases each). Germline V gene lookup returns CDR1 SGHRS and CDR2 YFSETQ. CDR3 length: 14 residues. The V gene lost 1 base and the J gene lost 3 bases, with 11 bases spanning the gap. CDR3 sequence reads: CASSLRDAGYEQYF. The CDR3 nucleotides read TGCGCCAGCAGCTTGCGGGACGCAGGCTACGAGCAGTACTTC. Full variable domain (remainder filled in from reference TRBV5-1 and TRBJ2-7): KAGVTQTPRYLIKTRGQQVTLSCSPISGHRSVSWYQQTPGQGLQFLFEYFSETQRNKGNFPGRFSGRQFSNSRSEMNVSTLELGDSALYLCASSLRDAGYEQYFGPGTRLTVT.

The chain couples TRBV28 to TRBJ1-5, with TRBD1 as a possible D gene (5 bases). This CDR3 has 14 amino acids. V was shortened by 2 bases and J by 9 bases, with 14 bases between the two germline ends. Germline loops: CDR1 MDHEN, CDR2 SYDVKM. The CDR3 coding sequence is TGTGCCAGCAGTTTAGGGGGAGGGAAGCCGCCCCAGCATTTT. Protein sequence: CASSLGGGKPPQHF.

The CDR3 DNA reads as TGTGCCAGCAGCCTCGGGACACCAAACTATGGCTACACCTTC. Its translation is CASSLGTPNYGYTF. V is TRBV11-2 and J is TRBJ1-2, with D perhaps matching TRBD1 (6 bases). Trimming cost V 5 bases and J 2 bases, with 12 bases left between them. CDR3 length: 14 amino acids. CDR1 and CDR2 from the germline V gene are SGHAT and FQNNGV.

CDR3 region: CASSSPRGYF. DNA for the CDR3: TGTGCCAGCAGTTCCCCCAGGGGGTACTTC. The chain uses TRBV27 and TRBJ2-7; a weak D match, TRBD1 (6 bases). The ends were cut back, 4 bases at V and 12 bases at J, with 10 bases in the middle. The CDR3 has 10 amino acids. The germline CDR1 and CDR2 sequences are MNHEY and SMNVEV (reference sequence).

Notes on this clone: The sample contains more than one DNA sequence encoding this CDR3. The chain links TRBV6-5 to TRBJ1-1, with D unclear. V was shortened by 0 bases and J by 1 base, with 6 bases between the two germline ends. Germline CDR1 is MNHEY and CDR2 is SVGAGI. The length of the CDR3 is 14 residues. CDR3 sequence: CASSYSGRNTEAFF. CDR3 nucleotide sequence: TGTGCCAGCAGTTACTCGGGGAGGAACACTGAAGCTTTCTTT.

CDR3 in DNA: TGTGCCAGCAGCGCACTAAAGACTAGCGGAATCTACAATGAGCAGTTCTTC. Protein sequence: CASSALKTSGIYNEQFF. The V call is TRBV11-2, the J call TRBJ2-1, with 9 bases matching TRBD2. Looked up from germline, CDR1 is SGHAT and CDR2 is FQNNGV. The CDR3 consists of 17 residues. The ends lost 5 bases at V and 3 bases at J; junction bases unmatched: 11.